These T cell receptor beta chains were read from a single sample in a study of lymphopenia after photon versus proton radiotherapy. Assay used: immunoSEQ multiplex PCR; TCRdb lists only in-frame clones, some missing. The sample has around 20,000 clones; approximately 81% are singletons. The sequenced sample was peripheral blood, obtained from a patient treated with photon-based radiotherapy. All receptors come from a man aged 60 to 75 with pancreatic cancer. Both conserved end residues are part of each CDR3. A D gene is named only where the DNA matches it firmly. Size values are once, few and many counts, or a class for expanded clones, and some rows have none.

d_gene: TRBD1
v_gene: TRBV5-5
len: 15
j_gene: TRBJ2-7
abundance: once
CDR3aa: CASSFSEGAAYEQYF
CDR3nt: TGTGCCAGCAGCTTCTCAGAGGGGGCCGCGTACGAGCAGTACTTC

d_gene: TRBD2
v_gene: TRBV18
len: 17
j_gene: TRBJ2-1
abundance: .
CDR3aa: CASGGGLSSSSYNEQFF
CDR3nt: TGTGCCAGCGGGGGGGGACTCTCCTCGAGCTCCTACAATGAGCAGTTCTTC

d_gene: .
v_gene: TRBV5-5
len: 13
j_gene: TRBJ1-1
abundance: .
CDR3aa: CASSGYVNTEAFF
CDR3nt: TGTGCCAGCAGCGGATATGTCAACACTGAAGCTTTCTTT

d_gene: .
v_gene: TRBV2
len: 15
j_gene: TRBJ2-7
abundance: .
CDR3aa: CASSPPHGTEYEQYF
CDR3nt: TGTGCCAGCAGCCCACCCCATGGGACGGAATACGAGCAGTACTTC

d_gene: .
v_gene: TRBV29-1
len: 12
j_gene: TRBJ1-1
abundance: .
CDR3aa: CSVGGEGTEAFF
CDR3nt: TGCAGCGTTGGGGGGGAGGGCACTGAAGCTTTCTTT

d_gene: .
v_gene: TRBV7-2
len: 12
j_gene: TRBJ2-2
abundance: .
CDR3aa: CASSLATGELFF
CDR3nt: TGTGCCAGCAGCTTAGCCACCGGGGAGCTGTTTTTT

d_gene: .
v_gene: TRBV30
len: 14
j_gene: TRBJ1-2
abundance: once
CDR3aa: CAQSGPKANYGYTF
CDR3nt: TGTGCCCAGAGTGGCCCAAAAGCTAACTATGGCTACACCTTC

d_gene: .
v_gene: TRBV7-8
len: 13
j_gene: TRBJ2-3
abundance: .
CDR3aa: CASSHLSTDTQYF
CDR3nt: TGTGCCAGCAGCCACCTCTCTACAGATACGCAGTATTTT

d_gene: TRBD2
v_gene: TRBV14
len: 16
j_gene: TRBJ2-3
abundance: .
CDR3aa: CASSRYSGIASDTQYF
CDR3nt: TGTGCCAGCAGCCGATACAGCGGGATCGCGTCAGATACGCAGTATTTT

d_gene: .
v_gene: TRBV10-3
len: 14
j_gene: TRBJ2-1
abundance: .
CDR3aa: CAIKGQYSVNEQFF
CDR3nt: TGTGCCATCAAGGGACAATATTCTGTGAATGAGCAGTTCTTC

d_gene: TRBD1
v_gene: TRBV27
len: 13
j_gene: TRBJ1-1
abundance: .
CDR3aa: CASSWSGGTEAFF
CDR3nt: TGTGCCAGCAGTTGGTCAGGGGGGACTGAAGCTTTCTTT

d_gene: .
v_gene: TRBV6-5
len: 14
j_gene: TRBJ2-7
abundance: .
CDR3aa: CASRTPLSSYEQYF
CDR3nt: TGTGCCAGCAGGACACCGTTGAGCTCCTACGAGCAGTACTTC

d_gene: .
v_gene: TRBV7-2
len: 12
j_gene: TRBJ2-7
abundance: .
CDR3aa: CASSSPSYEQYF
CDR3nt: TGTGCCAGCAGCTCCCCGAGCTACGAGCAGTACTTC

d_gene: .
v_gene: TRBV19
len: 16
j_gene: TRBJ1-2
abundance: .
CDR3aa: CASSKASAVGNEGYTF
CDR3nt: TGTGCCAGTAGTAAGGCGTCGGCAGTCGGTAATGAAGGCTACACCTTC